Listed here are 17 T cell receptor beta chains from one sample, sequenced in a study of T cells expressing NK-cell markers. TCRdb derives one entry per CDR3 protein from the 5' RACE reads, leaving out DNA. The sample's table shows some 150,000 distinct CDR3 sequences. The sample was blood T cells: a sorted CD56 or NKG2C T cell subset, CD4+ or CD8+ T cells, or bulk PBMC T cells (not recorded which). These receptors were obtained from a man between 18 and 35 years old in good health.

The chain has TRBV18 and TRBJ1-4. The CDR3 contains 20 residues. The germline V gene has CDR1 KGHSH and CDR2 LQKENI. The CDR3 is CASSRSSRALSDATNEKLFF.

V usage is TRBV4-1 and J usage is TRBJ2-5; TCRdb proposes TRBD1, but this gene call is untestable without DNA. Germline lookup yields CDR1 MGHRA and CDR2 YSYEKL. The CDR3 spans 15 residues. CDR3 sequence: CASSQGTALGETQYF.

V and J are TRBV20-1 and TRBJ1-4; as DNA is missing, the TRBD1 call by TCRdb cannot be tested. The CDR3 has 14 residues. Germline V CDR1 and CDR2: DFQATT, SNEGSKA (reference sequence). The CDR3 sequence: CSSYEGQGESKLFF.

The chain employs TRBV5-1 and TRBJ1-3. The germline V gene has CDR1 SGHRS and CDR2 YFSETQ. This CDR3 has 13 residues. CDR3 sequence reads: CASSGNSGNTIYF. Using reference TRBV5-1 and TRBJ1-3 for the parts outside the CDR3, the full variable domain is KAGVTQTPRYLIKTRGQQVTLSCSPISGHRSVSWYQQTPGQGLQFLFEYFSETQRNKGNFPGRFSGRQFSNSRSEMNVSTLELGDSALYLCASSGNSGNTIYFGEGSWLTVV.

J is TRBJ2-1 and V is TRBV20-1; as DNA is missing, the TRBD1 call by TCRdb cannot be tested. The CDR3 length is 14 residues. Looked up from germline, CDR1 is DFQATT and CDR2 is SNEGSKA (reference sequence). The CDR3: CSARVGTTYNEQFF.

The CDR3 sequence: CASRLSGTWETQYF. This rearrangement joins TRBV27 to TRBJ2-5; TCRdb names TRBD1, which stays unverified in the absence of DNA. This CDR3 spans 14 amino acids. Per germline, CDR1 MNHEY and CDR2 SMNVEV (reference sequence).

The chain uses TRBV24-1 and TRBJ2-4. CDR1 is KGHDR and CDR2 is SFDVKD in the germline V gene. This CDR3 region has 14 residues. The CDR3 spells CATSDPNTENIQYF.

The rearrangement joins TRBV28 to TRBJ2-5. CDR1 MDHEN and CDR2 SYDVKM come from the germline V gene. The CDR3 extends over 14 amino acids. This CDR3 reads CASSLRSAQETQYF.

The rearrangement uses TRBV29-1 and TRBJ1-2. Germline V CDR1 and CDR2: SQVTM, ANQGSEA. The CDR3 has 16 amino acids. The CDR3: CSVENLQEGLFYGYTF.

The chain links TRBV12-3 or TRBV12-4 to TRBJ1-4. The CDR3 runs to 15 residues. CDR3: CASTSGEKGAIKLFF.

J is TRBJ2-1 and V is TRBV7-2. Germline V lookup: CDR1 SGHTA, CDR2 FQGNSA. The CDR3 totals 14 residues. CDR3: CASNSIGHYNEQFF. Full variable domain (outside the CDR3, taken from reference TRBV7-2 and TRBJ2-1): GAGVSQSPSNKVTEKGKDVELRCDPISGHTALYWYRQSLGQGLEFLIYFQGNSAPDKSGLPSDRFSAERTGGSVSTLTIQRTQQEDSAVYLCASNSIGHYNEQFFGPGTRLTVL.

The gene calls are TRBV5-6 and TRBJ1-1. Germline V gives CDR1 SGHDT, CDR2 YYEEEE. CDR3 length: 14 residues. The CDR3: CASSYGQGGTEAFF.

J is TRBJ2-7 and V is TRBV2; TCRdb names TRBD1, which stays unverified in the absence of DNA. Looked up from germline, CDR1 is SNHLY and CDR2 is FYNNEI. The CDR3 loop spans 13 amino acids. CDR3 residues: CASKGSGTYEQYF.

This sequence joins TRBV19 and TRBJ2-5; without DNA, the TCRdb call of TRBD1 cannot be checked. The germline V gene has CDR1 LNHDA and CDR2 SQIVND (reference sequence). CDR3 size: 16 residues. CDR3 amino acids: CASSIRAGQGYETQYF. Based on the CDR3 plus reference TRBV19 and TRBJ2-5, the full variable domain is DGGITQSPKYLFRKEGQNVTLSCEQNLNHDAMYWYRQDPGQGLRLIYYSQIVNDFQKGDIAEGYSVSREKKESFPLTVTSAQKNPTAFYLCASSIRAGQGYETQYFGPGTRLLVL.

CDR3 sequence reads: CASSVTGYTDTQYF. V and J are TRBV9 and TRBJ2-3; TCRdb's assignment of TRBD1 cannot be checked, as there is no DNA. The germline V gene encodes CDR1 SGDLS and CDR2 YYNGEE. This CDR3 has 14 amino acids. The whole variable domain, filled in from reference TRBV9 and TRBJ2-3, reads DSGVTQTPKHLITATGQRVTLRCSPRSGDLSVYWYQQSLDQGLQFLIQYYNGEERAKGNILERFSAQQFPDLHSELNLSSLELGDSALYFCASSVTGYTDTQYFGPGTRLTVL.

V usage is TRBV19 and J usage is TRBJ1-3; the D call of TRBD1 rests on TCRdb alone, since no DNA is present to check it. The CDR3 runs to 18 residues. Germline assignment: CDR1 LNHDA and CDR2 SQIVND (reference sequence). CDR3 sequence: CARSIFYRDGTSGNTIYF.

V is TRBV6-5 and J is TRBJ2-1; no DNA is available, so the TRBD2 call from TCRdb remains unchecked. CDR1 MNHEY and CDR2 SVGAGI come from the germline V gene. This CDR3 has 15 residues. The CDR3 sequence is CASSFLAGHYNEQFF.